One sample yielded the 19 T cell receptor beta chains listed below, sequenced in a study of cytotoxic CD8 clonotypes in ibrutinib-treated CLL. Here immunoSEQ multiplex PCR was the method, and the copy in TCRdb shows in-frame clones only, minus some. Of about 180,000 clones in the sample, about 80% were seen once. The sequencing here drew on PBMCs, taken after 24 months of ibrutinib treatment. Receptors were obtained from a human donor with chronic lymphocytic leukemia.

The chain joins TRBV27 to TRBJ2-4; D possibly matches TRBD1 or TRBD2 (5 bases each). The CDR3 has 14 residues. CDR1 is MNHEY and CDR2 is SMNVEV in the germline V gene (reference sequence). Trimming stripped 6 bases from V and 2 bases from J, with 11 bases between. CDR3 nucleotides: TGTGCCAGCAGAGAAGAGGGGACCAAAAACATTCAGTACTTC. Translated: CASREEGTKNIQYF.

V usage is TRBV11-2 and J usage is TRBJ2-7; 7 positions agree with TRBD2. Looked up from germline, CDR1 is SGHAT and CDR2 is FQNNGV. This CDR3 spans 15 amino acids. With V trimmed by 2 bases and J by 2 bases, 6 bases remained unmatched. CDR3 protein: CASSLRLASTYEQYF. The CDR3 DNA follows: TGTGCCAGCAGCTTAAGACTAGCCTCTACCTACGAGCAGTACTTC.

The chain recombines TRBV11-2 with TRBJ2-5; D possibly matches TRBD1 or TRBD2 (5 bases each). From germline, CDR1 is SGHAT and CDR2 FQNNGV. The V and J ends lost 2 bases and 2 bases respectively, with 15 bases between them. The CDR3 sequence is 16 residues long. The CDR3, as DNA: TGTGCCAGCAGCTTATTCCAAGGGACGACACAAGAGACCCAGTACTTC. Its translation: CASSLFQGTTQETQYF.

The V gene is TRBV27, the J gene TRBJ2-3, with a tentative D call TRBD2 (7 bases). Trimming stripped 7 bases from V and 0 bases from J, with 14 bases between. Germline CDR1 MNHEY, CDR2 SMNVEV (reference sequence). The CDR3 length is 15 residues. The chain's CDR3 is CASTIGGASTDTQYF. The CDR3 bases are TGTGCCAGCACGATAGGGGGGGCGAGCACAGATACGCAGTATTTT.

This sequence joins TRBV6-6 and TRBJ2-5; D not certain. V was shortened by 3 bases and J by 2 bases, with 10 bases between the two germline ends. Germline values: CDR1 MNHNY, CDR2 SVGAGI (reference sequence). This CDR3 region has 14 residues. The CDR3 DNA is TGTGCCAGCAGTTATCTGTCTAGTCAAGAGACCCAGTACTTC. Its protein product is CASSYLSSQETQYF.

The chain joins TRBV5-8 to TRBJ2-7; D possibly corresponds to TRBD1 (5 bases). Germline V gives CDR1 SGHTS, CDR2 YDEGEE. The CDR3 has 13 amino acids. V lost 0 bases, J lost 1 base, and 5 bases lay in between. CDR3 DNA: TGTGCCAGCAGCTTGGGACAGTCCTACGAGCAGTACTTC. Protein: CASSLGQSYEQYF.

The J gene is TRBJ2-1, the V gene TRBV6-1; D not resolved. CDR3 length equals 13 residues. The germline V and J ends were trimmed by 6 bases and 0 bases, with 6 bases remaining between them. CDR1 is MNHNS and CDR2 is SASEGT in the germline V gene. The CDR3 DNA reads TGTGCCAGCAGACTTCACTCCTACAATGAGCAGTTCTTC. It specifies CASRLHSYNEQFF.

J is TRBJ2-3 and V is TRBV19; 11 nucleotides agree with TRBD1. Germline values: CDR1 LNHDA, CDR2 SQIVND (reference sequence). This CDR3 comprises 15 residues. The junction had 5 bases not matched to a gene; V was cut back by 3 bases and J by 6 bases. The CDR3 DNA follows: TGTGCCAGTAGTATTCCCCGGGACAGGGGGGATACGCAGTATTTT. Translation: CASSIPRDRGDTQYF.

The chain employs TRBV7-9 and TRBJ2-2, with TRBD1 matching 7 bases. The CDR3 extends over 13 amino acids. V was pared by 10 bases and J by 5 bases, with 7 bases of the junction left unmatched. Germline V gene lookup returns CDR1 SEHNR and CDR2 FQNEAQ (reference sequence). CDR3 bases: TGTGCCATCCGGCCAGGGGGAACCGGGGAGCTGTTTTTT. Amino acid sequence: CAIRPGGTGELFF.

V usage is TRBV15 and J usage is TRBJ2-7; 11 bases are a match to TRBD2. The CDR3 runs to 15 residues. The V gene end was trimmed by 6 bases and the J gene end by 2 bases; junction bases not matched to a gene: 6. Germline V gene data show CDR1 as LNHNV and CDR2 as YYDKDF (reference sequence). Here the CDR3 DNA reads TGTGCCACCAGGAAGGGGACTAGCGGAACCTACGAGCAGTACTTC. Protein product: CATRKGTSGTYEQYF.

V is TRBV7-8 and J is TRBJ2-7; 10 bases match TRBD2. The CDR3 runs to 14 residues. CDR1 and CDR2 from the germline V gene are SGHVS and FQNEAQ. The V gene end was trimmed by 3 bases and the J gene end by 7 bases; junction bases not matched to a gene: 6. The DNA of the CDR3 is TGTGCCAGCAGCTTCAGGACTAGCGGTCTGGAGCAGTACTTC. Translation: CASSFRTSGLEQYF.

This clone was seen once. The CDR3 region has the DNA TGTGCCAGCACTGCCCAGGGAGTACGACACGCTGAAGCTTTCTTT. Protein: CASTAQGVRHAEAFF. This rearrangement joins TRBV28 to TRBJ1-1; tentative D call: TRBD1 (5 bases). Trimming left V 7 bases short and J 6 bases short, with 21 bases between. Per the germline V gene, CDR1 is MDHEN and CDR2 is SYDVKM. This CDR3 region has 15 residues.

This chain joins TRBV6-5 and TRBJ2-2, with TRBD2 matching 12 bases. The CDR3 spans 14 residues. Germline V gives CDR1 MNHEY, CDR2 SVGAGI. V lost 11 bases and J lost 7; bases outside the gene matches: 8. CDR3 sequence reads: CAGGLAGSFGELFF. The CDR3, as DNA: TGTGCCGGTGGACTAGCGGGGTCTTTCGGGGAGCTGTTTTTT.

This rearrangement joins TRBV6-1 to TRBJ2-7; 9 bases match TRBD1. V was clipped by 2 bases and J by 4 bases; unmatched bases: 9. CDR3 length equals 16 residues. CDR1 MNHNS and CDR2 SASEGT come from the germline V gene. In DNA form, the CDR3 reads TGTGCCAGCAGTGAACCGGTGGGACAGGGTTCATACGAGCAGTACTTC. Translated: CASSEPVGQGSYEQYF.

The chain is built from TRBV6-4 and TRBJ2-2, with D perhaps matching TRBD2 (5 bases). This CDR3 has 14 amino acids. V was pared by 0 bases and J by 6 bases, with 8 bases between. Germline V gives CDR1 MRHNA, CDR2 SNTAGT. The CDR3 loop reads CASSDSLGAGELFF. The CDR3, as DNA: TGTGCCAGCAGTGACTCATTGGGAGCCGGGGAGCTGTTTTTT.

This chain joins TRBV6-1 and TRBJ2-2; D uncertain. Trimming removed 4 bases from V and 1 base from J, with 7 bases in between. This CDR3 comprises 14 residues. The germline gives CDR1 MNHNS, CDR2 SASEGT. The CDR3 protein is CASSVIGNTGELFF. The DNA for the CDR3 is TGTGCCAGCAGTGTGATAGGGAACACCGGGGAGCTGTTTTTT.

The chain has TRBV27 and TRBJ2-1; D gene ambiguous. This CDR3 is built from 13 residues. Germline CDR1 MNHEY, CDR2 SMNVEV (reference sequence). Between the trimmed V and J ends, which lost 4 bases and 4 bases, there was a span of 8 bases. The CDR3 reads CASSSYGYNEQFF. The DNA of the CDR3 is TGTGCCAGCAGTTCGTACGGGTACAATGAGCAGTTCTTC.

This clone has just a few counts. V usage is TRBV6-6 and J usage is TRBJ1-5; D is unclear. The CDR3 runs to 15 residues. Germline CDR1 is MNHNY and CDR2 is SVGAGI (reference sequence). Trimming pared 2 bases from V and 0 bases from J, leaving 8 bases between. CDR3 sequence reads: CASSYNPYSNQPQHF. In DNA form, the CDR3 reads TGTGCCAGCAGTTACAACCCATATAGCAATCAGCCCCAGCATTTT.

The gene calls are TRBV7-9 and TRBJ1-4; 7 bases align to TRBD1. The CDR3 contains 16 residues. The germline V gene encodes CDR1 SEHNR and CDR2 FQNEAQ (reference sequence). V dropped 1 base and J dropped 6; count of bases not matched to a gene: 8. The chain's CDR3 is CASSLGEPGGDEKLFF. For the CDR3, the DNA is TGTGCCAGCAGCTTAGGGGAACCAGGGGGGGATGAAAAACTGTTTTTT.